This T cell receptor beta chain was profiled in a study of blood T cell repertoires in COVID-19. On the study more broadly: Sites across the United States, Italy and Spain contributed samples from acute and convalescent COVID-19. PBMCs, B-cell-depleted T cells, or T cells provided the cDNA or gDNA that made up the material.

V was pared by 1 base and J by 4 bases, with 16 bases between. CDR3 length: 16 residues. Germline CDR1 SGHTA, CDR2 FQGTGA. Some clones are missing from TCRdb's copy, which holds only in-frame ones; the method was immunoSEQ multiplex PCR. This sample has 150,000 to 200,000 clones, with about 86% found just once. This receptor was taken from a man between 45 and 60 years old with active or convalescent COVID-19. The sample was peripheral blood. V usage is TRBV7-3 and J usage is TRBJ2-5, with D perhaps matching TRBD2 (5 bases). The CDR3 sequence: CASSLNRTGSGETQYF. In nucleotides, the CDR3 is TGTGCCAGCAGCTTAAATAGGACGGGATCGGGAGAGACCCAGTACTTC.